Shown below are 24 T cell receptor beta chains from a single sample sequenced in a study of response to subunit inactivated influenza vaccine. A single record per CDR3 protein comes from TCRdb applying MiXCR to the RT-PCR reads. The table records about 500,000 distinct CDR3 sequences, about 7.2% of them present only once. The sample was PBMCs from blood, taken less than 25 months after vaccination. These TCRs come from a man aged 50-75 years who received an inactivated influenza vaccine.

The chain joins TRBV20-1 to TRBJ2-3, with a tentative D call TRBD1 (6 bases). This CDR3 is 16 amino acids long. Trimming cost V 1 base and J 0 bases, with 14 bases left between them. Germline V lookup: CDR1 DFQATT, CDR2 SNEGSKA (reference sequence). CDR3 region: CSARGGNRASTDTQYF. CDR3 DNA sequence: TGCAGTGCTAGAGGAGGGAACAGGGCGAGCACAGATACGCAGTATTTT.

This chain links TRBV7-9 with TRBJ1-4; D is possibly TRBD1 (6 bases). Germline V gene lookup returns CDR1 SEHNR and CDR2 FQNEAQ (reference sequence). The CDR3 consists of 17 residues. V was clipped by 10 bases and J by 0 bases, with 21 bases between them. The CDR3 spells CATADRTASTTNEKLFF. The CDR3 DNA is TGTGCCACCGCCGACCGGACAGCGTCGACAACTAATGAAAAACTGTTTTTT.

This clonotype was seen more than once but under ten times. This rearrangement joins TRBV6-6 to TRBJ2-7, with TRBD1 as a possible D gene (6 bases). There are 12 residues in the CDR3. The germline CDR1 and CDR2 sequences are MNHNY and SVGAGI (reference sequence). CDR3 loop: CAGGQGHYEQYF. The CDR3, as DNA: TGTGCAGGCGGGCAGGGACACTACGAGCAGTACTTC.

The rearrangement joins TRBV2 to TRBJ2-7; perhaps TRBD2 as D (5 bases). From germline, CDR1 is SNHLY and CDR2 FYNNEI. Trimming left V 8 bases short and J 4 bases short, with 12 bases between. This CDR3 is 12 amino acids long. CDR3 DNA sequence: TGTGCCAGCGGGCGGGTGAATTACGAGCAGTACTTC. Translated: CASGRVNYEQYF.

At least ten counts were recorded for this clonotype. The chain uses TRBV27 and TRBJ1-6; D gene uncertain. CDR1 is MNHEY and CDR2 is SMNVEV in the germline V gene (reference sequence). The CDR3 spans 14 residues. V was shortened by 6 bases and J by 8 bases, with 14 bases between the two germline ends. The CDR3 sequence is CASSHRRGDSPLHF. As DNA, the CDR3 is TGTGCCAGCAGCCACCGCCGTGGGGATTCACCCCTCCACTTT.

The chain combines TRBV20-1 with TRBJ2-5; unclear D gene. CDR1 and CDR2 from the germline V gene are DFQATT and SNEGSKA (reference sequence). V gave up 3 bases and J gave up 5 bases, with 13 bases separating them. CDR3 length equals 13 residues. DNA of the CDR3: TGCAGTGCTAGCGACCGGACCGGGGAGACCCAGTACTTC. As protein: CSASDRTGETQYF.

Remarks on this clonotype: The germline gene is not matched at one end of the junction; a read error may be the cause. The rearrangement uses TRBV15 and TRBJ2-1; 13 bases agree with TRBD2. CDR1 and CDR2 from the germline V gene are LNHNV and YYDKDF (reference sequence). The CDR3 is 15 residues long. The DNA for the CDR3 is TGTTCCACCAGCAGAGAACTAGCGGGAGGGAATGAGCAGTTCTTC. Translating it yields CSTSRELAGGNEQFF.

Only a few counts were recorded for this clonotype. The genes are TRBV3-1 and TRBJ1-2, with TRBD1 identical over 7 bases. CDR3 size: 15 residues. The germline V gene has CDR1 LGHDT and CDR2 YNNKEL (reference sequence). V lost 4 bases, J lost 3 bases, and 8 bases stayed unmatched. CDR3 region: CASSPTYRGYYGYTF. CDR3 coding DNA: TGTGCCAGCAGCCCGACTTACAGGGGATACTATGGCTACACCTTC.

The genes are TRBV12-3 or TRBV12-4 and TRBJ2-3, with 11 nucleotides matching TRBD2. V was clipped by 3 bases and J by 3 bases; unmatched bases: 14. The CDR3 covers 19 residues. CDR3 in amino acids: CASSFSLAGGIPFTDTQYF. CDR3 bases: TGTGCCAGCAGTTTCTCCCTAGCGGGGGGCATTCCCTTTACAGATACGCAGTATTTT.

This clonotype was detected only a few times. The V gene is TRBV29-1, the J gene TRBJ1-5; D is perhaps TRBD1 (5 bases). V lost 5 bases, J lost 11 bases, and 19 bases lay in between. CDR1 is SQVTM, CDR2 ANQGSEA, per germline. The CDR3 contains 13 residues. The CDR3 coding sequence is TGCAGCGTTTCCCTGAATACTGGGGGAACCCAGCATTTT. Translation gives CSVSLNTGGTQHF.

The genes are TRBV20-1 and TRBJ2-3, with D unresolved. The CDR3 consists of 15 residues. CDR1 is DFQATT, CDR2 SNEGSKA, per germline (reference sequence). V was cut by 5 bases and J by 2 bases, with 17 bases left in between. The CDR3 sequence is CSAGLAQIFTDTQYF. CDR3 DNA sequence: TGCAGTGCTGGATTGGCACAGATTTTCACAGATACGCAGTATTTT.

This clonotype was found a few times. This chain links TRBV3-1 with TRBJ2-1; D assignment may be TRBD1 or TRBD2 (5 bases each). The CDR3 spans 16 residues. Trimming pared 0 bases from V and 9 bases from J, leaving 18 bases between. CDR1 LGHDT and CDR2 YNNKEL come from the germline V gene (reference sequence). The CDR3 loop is CASSQDGGTHASEQFF. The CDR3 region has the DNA TGTGCCAGCAGCCAAGACGGTGGGACCCACGCTAGTGAGCAGTTCTTC.

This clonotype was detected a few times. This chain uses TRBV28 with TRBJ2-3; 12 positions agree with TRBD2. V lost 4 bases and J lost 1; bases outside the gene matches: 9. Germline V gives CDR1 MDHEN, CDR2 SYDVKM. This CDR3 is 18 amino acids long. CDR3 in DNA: TGTGCCAGCAGTTCCTACCGACTAGCGGGGGAGGGCACAGATACGCAGTATTTT. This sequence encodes CASSSYRLAGEGTDTQYF. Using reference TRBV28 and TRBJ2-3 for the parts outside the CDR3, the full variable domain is DVKVTQSSRYLVKRTGEKVFLECVQDMDHENMFWYRQDPGLGLRLIYFSYDVKMKEKGDIPEGYSVSREKKERFSLILESASTNQTSMYLCASSSYRLAGEGTDTQYFGPGTRLTVL.

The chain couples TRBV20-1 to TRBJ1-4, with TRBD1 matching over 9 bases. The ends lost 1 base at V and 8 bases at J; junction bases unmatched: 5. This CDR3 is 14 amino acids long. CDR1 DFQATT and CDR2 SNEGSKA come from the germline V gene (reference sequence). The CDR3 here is CSARVTGGTEKLFF. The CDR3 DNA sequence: TGCAGTGCTAGAGTGACAGGGGGAACGGAAAAACTGTTTTTT.

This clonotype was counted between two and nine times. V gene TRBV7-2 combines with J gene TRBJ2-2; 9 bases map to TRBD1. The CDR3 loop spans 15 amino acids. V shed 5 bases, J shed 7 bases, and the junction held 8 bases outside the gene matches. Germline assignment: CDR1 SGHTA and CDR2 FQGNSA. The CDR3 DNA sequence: TGTGCCAGCAGCGTTACAGGGGGCGCGGGCGGGGAGCTGTTTTTT. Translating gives CASSVTGGAGGELFF.

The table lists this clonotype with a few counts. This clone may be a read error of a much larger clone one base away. The CDR3 DNA is TGCGCCAGCAGCTTGGTGGCCGGAGCCCACTCTGGAAACACCATATATTTT. Its translation: CASSLVAGAHSGNTIYF. This chain connects TRBV5-1 to TRBJ1-3; D gene ambiguous. V shed 0 bases and J shed 0 bases, with 13 bases lying between them. The germline gives CDR1 SGHRS, CDR2 YFSETQ. The CDR3 has 17 amino acids. Complete variable domain (other parts from reference TRBV5-1 and TRBJ1-3): KAGVTQTPRYLIKTRGQQVTLSCSPISGHRSVSWYQQTPGQGLQFLFEYFSETQRNKGNFPGRFSGRQFSNSRSEMNVSTLELGDSALYLCASSLVAGAHSGNTIYFGEGSWLTVV.

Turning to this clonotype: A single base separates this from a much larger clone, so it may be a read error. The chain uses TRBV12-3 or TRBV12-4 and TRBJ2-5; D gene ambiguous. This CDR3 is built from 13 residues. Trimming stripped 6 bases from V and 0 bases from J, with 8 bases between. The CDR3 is CASSTPYQETQYF. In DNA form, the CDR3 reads TGTGCCAGCAGCACGCCGTACCAAGAGACCCAGTACTTC.

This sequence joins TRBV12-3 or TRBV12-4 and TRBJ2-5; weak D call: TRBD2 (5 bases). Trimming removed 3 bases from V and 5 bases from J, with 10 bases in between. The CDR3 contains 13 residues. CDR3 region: CASSFRGAETQYF. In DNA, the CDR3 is TGTGCCAGCAGTTTTCGGGGAGCCGAGACCCAGTACTTC.

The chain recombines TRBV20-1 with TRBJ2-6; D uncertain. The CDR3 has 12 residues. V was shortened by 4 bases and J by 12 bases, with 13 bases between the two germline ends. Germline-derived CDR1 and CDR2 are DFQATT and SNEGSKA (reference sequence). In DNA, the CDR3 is TGCAGTGCTACAATTCGAGTCGGCGTCCTGACTTTC. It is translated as CSATIRVGVLTF.

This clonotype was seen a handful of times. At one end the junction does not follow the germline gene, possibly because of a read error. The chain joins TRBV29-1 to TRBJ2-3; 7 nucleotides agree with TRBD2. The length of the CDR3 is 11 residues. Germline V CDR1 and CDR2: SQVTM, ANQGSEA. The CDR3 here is CSGVGTKRAFF. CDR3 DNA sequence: TGCAGCGGAGTAGGGACTAAACGGGCCTTTTTT.

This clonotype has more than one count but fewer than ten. CDR3 nucleotides: TGCAGTGCTCCACAGACAGGGAAGTTTGCCGGGGAGCTGTTTTTT. Its protein product is CSAPQTGKFAGELFF. This chain links TRBV20-1 with TRBJ2-2, with TRBD1 matching over 7 bases. Germline V lookup: CDR1 DFQATT, CDR2 SNEGSKA (reference sequence). There are 15 residues in the CDR3. With V trimmed by 5 bases and J by 6 bases, 12 bases remained unmatched.

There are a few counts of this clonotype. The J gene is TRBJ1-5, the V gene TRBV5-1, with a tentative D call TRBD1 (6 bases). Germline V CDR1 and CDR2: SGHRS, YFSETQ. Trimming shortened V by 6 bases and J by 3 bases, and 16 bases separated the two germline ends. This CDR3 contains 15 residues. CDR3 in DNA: TGCGCCAGCACCTTAGATGGACAGCACAATCAGCCCCAGCATTTT. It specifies CASTLDGQHNQPQHF.

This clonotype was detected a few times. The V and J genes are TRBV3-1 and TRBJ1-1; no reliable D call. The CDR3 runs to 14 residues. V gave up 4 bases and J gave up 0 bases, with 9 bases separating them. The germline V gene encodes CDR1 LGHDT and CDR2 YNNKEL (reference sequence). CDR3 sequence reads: CASSRAGMNTEAFF. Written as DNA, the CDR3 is TGTGCCAGCAGCCGAGCCGGGATGAACACTGAAGCTTTCTTT.

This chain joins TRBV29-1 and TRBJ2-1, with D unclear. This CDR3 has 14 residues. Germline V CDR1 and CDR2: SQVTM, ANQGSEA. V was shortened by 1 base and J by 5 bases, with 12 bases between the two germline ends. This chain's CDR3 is CSVEVPPMDNEQFF. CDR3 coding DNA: TGCAGCGTTGAAGTGCCACCCATGGACAATGAGCAGTTCTTC.